A single sample is the source of the 27 T cell receptor beta chains below, sequenced in a study of CD8+ T cells in alopecia areata. In each case, RNA was isolated and then reverse transcribed into cDNA as the sequencing template. Generated by immunoSEQ multiplex PCR, the TCRdb table keeps only in-frame clones and is missing some. The sample holds around 60,000 clones; around 47% are singletons and the top ten take about 53%. The specimen was NKG2D-low CD8+ T cells sorted from blood. The receptor set was obtained from a human donor with alopecia areata.

This clone was detected many times. The rearrangement joins TRBV9 to TRBJ2-2; 7 bases are shared with TRBD2. V trimming: 4 bases; J trimming: 4 bases; junction bases outside the gene matches: 1. The CDR3 runs to 13 residues. Germline values: CDR1 SGDLS, CDR2 YYNGEE. Here the CDR3 DNA reads TGTGCCAGCAGCACTAGCGCCACCGGGGAGCTGTTTTTT. Translating gives CASSTSATGELFF.

This clone has more than one count but fewer than ten. V usage is TRBV28 and J usage is TRBJ1-5, with TRBD1 matching over 10 bases. The germline gives CDR1 MDHEN, CDR2 SYDVKM. The CDR3 runs to 15 residues. Trimming at V came to 2 bases and at J to 4 bases, leaving 2 bases not matched to a gene. Here the CDR3 reads CASSLGTGENQPQHF. CDR3 nucleotide sequence: TGTGCCAGCAGTTTAGGGACAGGGGAGAATCAGCCCCAGCATTTT.

This clone was detected a few times. The chain is built from TRBV7-9 and TRBJ1-1; tentative D call: TRBD1 (6 bases). From germline, CDR1 is SEHNR and CDR2 FQNEAQ (reference sequence). The CDR3 runs to 15 residues. V was clipped by 3 bases and J by 0 bases, with 11 bases between them. DNA of the CDR3: TGTGCCAGCAGCTTTCTCGAGGGGGTGAACACTGAAGCTTTCTTT. Translated, it gives CASSFLEGVNTEAFF.

A few counts support this clone. The chain joins TRBV19 to TRBJ2-2, with 9 nucleotides matching TRBD1. V shed 5 bases and J 3 bases; nucleotides not matched to a gene: 4. CDR1 is LNHDA, CDR2 SQIVND, per germline (reference sequence). The CDR3 length is 15 residues. In DNA, the CDR3 is TGTGCCAGTAGTCGACAGGGGGTTTACACCGGGGAGCTGTTTTTT. It specifies CASSRQGVYTGELFF.

The V gene is TRBV6-6, the J gene TRBJ2-5; 8 bases are a match to TRBD1. Germline CDR1 is MNHNY and CDR2 is SVGAGI (reference sequence). This CDR3 has 16 amino acids. J was trimmed by 11 bases and V by 0 bases; bases with no gene match: 14. CDR3 sequence: CASSYSPGTGVGEQYF. CDR3 DNA sequence: TGTGCCAGCAGTTACTCGCCAGGGACAGGAGTAGGAGAACAGTACTTC.

Only a few counts were recorded for this clone. V usage is TRBV4-3 and J usage is TRBJ2-3; no reliable D call. With 1 base removed from V and 1 base from J, the gap between germline ends came to 9 bases. CDR3 size: 15 residues. Germline loops: CDR1 LGHNA, CDR2 YSLEER. The DNA for the CDR3 is TGCGCCAGCAGCCAAGGCCAGCGAGGCACAGATACGCAGTATTTT. This translates into CASSQGQRGTDTQYF.

The sample holds one count of this clone. This chain links TRBV11-2 with TRBJ2-7; possible D gene TRBD1, 8 bases. Germline assignment: CDR1 SGHAT and CDR2 FQNNGV. The CDR3 extends over 16 amino acids. V dropped 2 bases and J dropped 5 bases, with 19 bases sitting between them. The CDR3 reads CASSLTPTGGRDEQYF. The CDR3 DNA is TGTGCCAGCAGCTTAACCCCCACAGGGGGGAGGGACGAGCAGTACTTC.

The rearrangement joins TRBV2 to TRBJ2-7; 8 positions match TRBD1. The CDR3 is 15 residues long. Germline-derived CDR1 and CDR2 are SNHLY and FYNNEI. With V trimmed by 1 base and J by 2 bases, 4 bases remained unmatched. The CDR3 spells CASSEGTGGPYEQYF. The CDR3 nucleotides read TGTGCCAGCAGTGAAGGTACAGGGGGTCCCTACGAGCAGTACTTC.

The rearrangement links TRBV28 to TRBJ2-1; possibly TRBD1 or TRBD2 for D (5 bases each). V was trimmed by 6 bases and J by 4 bases, leaving 19 bases between them. The CDR3 spans 16 residues. Per the germline V gene, CDR1 is MDHEN and CDR2 is SYDVKM. CDR3 coding DNA: TGTGCCAGCAGCACCGGGGCCCTTAATAGGTACAATGAGCAGTTCTTC. It codes for CASSTGALNRYNEQFF.

The genes are TRBV29-1 and TRBJ2-3; TRBD2 agrees at 9 bases. The CDR3 is 16 residues long. Germline V gene lookup returns CDR1 SQVTM and CDR2 ANQGSEA. Germline trimming cut 7 bases from V and 9 bases from J; bases unmatched to any gene: 20. The CDR3 DNA reads as TGCAGCGCCGGGAGGGAGGCGGGAGGGCCCGAAGGGACGCAGTATTTT. Translation gives CSAGREAGGPEGTQYF.

CDR3 protein: CSVEVILPDAPEELFF. CDR3 nucleotides: TGCAGCGTTGAAGTCATCCTCCCCGACGCCCCCGAGGAGCTGTTTTTT. This chain joins TRBV29-1 and TRBJ2-2; D is undetermined. The CDR3 has 16 amino acids. Trimming took off 1 base at V and 10 bases at J, with 22 bases between the two ends. Germline V CDR1 and CDR2: SQVTM, ANQGSEA.

The CDR3 here is CASSFRGGEAGANVLTF. CDR3 bases: TGTGCCAGCAGTTTTCGGGGAGGCGAAGCTGGGGCCAACGTCCTGACTTTC. The chain employs TRBV28 and TRBJ2-6; the D gene is possibly TRBD2 (6 bases). Trimming cost V 3 bases and J 2 bases, with 14 bases left between them. CDR1 and CDR2 from the germline V gene are MDHEN and SYDVKM. This CDR3 has 17 residues. Full variable domain (missing parts from reference TRBV28 and TRBJ2-6): DVKVTQSSRYLVKRTGEKVFLECVQDMDHENMFWYRQDPGLGLRLIYFSYDVKMKEKGDIPEGYSVSREKKERFSLILESASTNQTSMYLCASSFRGGEAGANVLTFGAGSRLTVL.

The chain employs TRBV2 and TRBJ1-1, with D perhaps matching TRBD1 (5 bases). CDR1 is SNHLY, CDR2 FYNNEI, per germline. This CDR3 has 11 residues. V was cut by 10 bases and J by 5 bases, with 11 bases left in between. The DNA of the CDR3 is TGTGCCACCAGATGGGGGACTGAAGCTTTCTTT. Translated, it gives CATRWGTEAFF.

This clone was detected a few times. The rearrangement links TRBV15 to TRBJ2-7; 10 bases are a match to TRBD1. The J segment lost 2 bases and the V segment lost 6 bases, leaving 7 bases of the junction unmatched. The germline V gene encodes CDR1 LNHNV and CDR2 YYDKDF (reference sequence). The length of the CDR3 is 15 residues. In DNA, the CDR3 is TGTGCCACCAGTTCTGGGACAGGGGAGACCTACGAGCAGTACTTC. Translated: CATSSGTGETYEQYF.

In its sample, this clone was seen once. The chain uses TRBV27 and TRBJ2-1; 12 bases map to TRBD2. The CDR3 extends over 14 amino acids. V dropped 5 bases and J dropped 4; count of bases not matched to a gene: 0. Per the germline V gene, CDR1 is MNHEY and CDR2 is SMNVEV (reference sequence). CDR3 in DNA: TGTGCCAGCAGTCTAGCGGGAGGGTACAATGAGCAGTTCTTC. It specifies CASSLAGGYNEQFF.

The genes are TRBV5-1 and TRBJ1-1; D unresolved. Looked up from germline, CDR1 is SGHRS and CDR2 is YFSETQ. The CDR3 runs to 15 residues. The V end lost 1 base, the J end lost 0 bases, and 10 bases lay between the germline ends. CDR3 loop: CASSLSSSMNTEAFF. CDR3 nucleotides: TGCGCCAGCAGCTTGAGTTCTTCGATGAACACTGAAGCTTTCTTT.

The chain couples TRBV15 to TRBJ2-1, with 7 bases fitting TRBD2. The junction had 8 bases not matched to a gene; V was cut back by 1 base and J by 2 bases. The CDR3 spans 17 residues. Germline V gene data show CDR1 as LNHNV and CDR2 as YYDKDF (reference sequence). The chain's CDR3 is CATSRVGLGGTYNEQFF. In DNA, the CDR3 is TGTGCCACCAGCAGAGTGGGGTTGGGAGGGACCTACAATGAGCAGTTCTTC.

The rearrangement joins TRBV6-5 to TRBJ2-5; D ambiguous. Germline loops: CDR1 MNHEY, CDR2 SVGAGI. This CDR3 is built from 14 residues. Trimming cost V 5 bases and J 4 bases, with 14 bases left between them. The CDR3 DNA follows: TGTGCCAGCAGTCCCCGAAGGTCAGCAGAGACCCAGTACTTC. Translation: CASSPRRSAETQYF.

This clone was found once. A junction boundary mismatches the germline segment, possibly from a read error. DNA of the CDR3: TGTGCCAGCAGCGTTCCGGGGCCTTTC. As protein: CASSVPGPF. The rearrangement links TRBV9 to TRBJ1-2; D might be TRBD1 (5 bases). CDR1 SGDLS and CDR2 YYNGEE come from the germline V gene. The CDR3 extends over 9 amino acids.

The chain combines TRBV2 with TRBJ2-1, with a weak D call TRBD2 (6 bases). Germline V gene data show CDR1 as SNHLY and CDR2 as FYNNEI. The CDR3 runs to 17 residues. Trimming shortened V by 7 bases and J by 8 bases, and 27 bases separated the two germline ends. The CDR3: CASTPTSYRTSVDEQFF. In DNA form, the CDR3 reads TGTGCCAGCACCCCCACTAGCTACCGTACGAGTGTGGATGAGCAGTTCTTC.

V gene TRBV6-5 combines with J gene TRBJ1-4, with D tentatively TRBD1 (6 bases). This CDR3 is 15 amino acids long. V shed 3 bases and J shed 7 bases, with 15 bases lying between them. Germline CDR1 reads MNHEY; CDR2 reads SVGAGI. This CDR3 reads CASSYFQQDSEKLFF. The DNA of the CDR3 is TGTGCCAGCAGTTATTTTCAACAGGACAGTGAAAAACTGTTTTTT.

The V and J genes are TRBV7-6 and TRBJ2-1, with 8 bases that match TRBD2. Germline values: CDR1 SGHVS, CDR2 FNYEAQ. The CDR3 sequence is 16 residues long. J gave up 4 bases and V 5 bases, and 10 bases lay outside the gene matches. The CDR3 is CASSLREGGIYNEQFF. The DNA of the CDR3 is TGTGCCAGCAGCCTCCGGGAGGGGGGCATTTACAATGAGCAGTTCTTC.

The chain carries TRBV5-1 and TRBJ1-1, with TRBD1 as a possible D gene (5 bases). This CDR3 is 16 amino acids long. The V gene's germline CDR1 is SGHRS and CDR2 YFSETQ. Trimming stripped 0 bases from V and 3 bases from J, with 15 bases between. This CDR3 is CASSLAVGRGDTEAFF. DNA for the CDR3: TGCGCCAGCAGCTTGGCAGTTGGGAGGGGAGACACTGAAGCTTTCTTT.

This clone was detected a few times. V is TRBV7-9 and J is TRBJ2-7, with TRBD2 matching over 13 bases. Germline CDR1 reads SEHNR; CDR2 reads FQNEAQ (reference sequence). The junction had 3 bases not matched to a gene; V was cut back by 4 bases and J by 6 bases. This CDR3 comprises 14 residues. The CDR3, as DNA: TGTGCCAGCAGCTGGACTAGCGGGAGTGGCGAGCAGTACTTC. Protein sequence: CASSWTSGSGEQYF.

This clone was found a few times. The rearrangement links TRBV29-1 to TRBJ2-7; 7 positions agree with TRBD2. The CDR3 length is 14 residues. With V trimmed by 6 bases and J by 2 bases, 10 bases remained unmatched. Germline V gene lookup returns CDR1 SQVTM and CDR2 ANQGSEA. CDR3 sequence reads: CSVILGLAAYEQYF. The CDR3 DNA reads as TGCAGCGTGATCCTAGGGCTAGCGGCCTACGAGCAGTACTTC.

This clone was detected a few times. V gene TRBV4-2 combines with J gene TRBJ2-2, with TRBD2 as a possible D gene (5 bases). With 0 bases removed from V and 6 bases from J, the gap between germline ends came to 14 bases. The CDR3 is 16 residues long. Germline V gene lookup returns CDR1 LGHNA and CDR2 YNFKEQ. CDR3 residues: CASSQESGRGAGELFF. The CDR3 nucleotides are TGTGCCAGCAGCCAAGAATCGGGAAGAGGCGCCGGGGAGCTGTTTTTT.

The chain uses TRBV27 and TRBJ1-1, with D tentatively TRBD1 (5 bases). Germline values: CDR1 MNHEY, CDR2 SMNVEV (reference sequence). The CDR3 is 14 amino acids. The V end lost 8 bases, the J end lost 0 bases, and 13 bases lay between the germline ends. The CDR3 reads CASSGGGMNTEAFF. The CDR3 DNA reads TGTGCCAGCTCGGGCGGGGGAATGAACACTGAAGCTTTCTTT.